The sequence of this TCR beta chain was determined in a study of technical replicates of blood from a few donors (dated by TCRdb to about 2017). Library construction relied on the immunoSEQ multiplex PCR assay. Not all clones reach the TCRdb copy of this immuneACCESS table, which keeps in-frame sequences only. Checked studies attribute under half of the gap to unresolved V genes and leave the rest unexplained. The sample table lists approximately 64,000 clones, about 90% of them with a count of one. 5% to 6.5% of the sample lies in the top ten. This clone was detected only once. The antigen it binds to is not known. No base quality information exists; no much larger clone differs at one position. The origin of this receptor is a human donor in good health. Some clones in this sample may be carry-over from other donors' samples. The source material was PBMCs.

The nucleotides read TGTGCCCGAAGACAGGGCAACGGCAATGAGCAGTTCTTC. Protein translation: CARRQGNGNEQFF. The V and J genes are TRBV30 and TRBJ2-1; 7 bases in between match TRBD1. Taken from cysteine to phenylalanine, the CDR3 has 13 residues. Only the CDR3 part of the read is kept: 39 bases, read in frame from the first base. The germline V gene (reference sequence) supplies CDR1 GTSNPN and CDR2 SVGIG. V and J are trimmed by 8 bases and 6 bases, and the gene matches miss 10 bases of the junction.